This entry describes one TCR beta chain. This record belongs to a study of blood T cell repertoires in COVID-19. About the study: Sites in the United States, Italy and Spain provided acute and convalescent COVID-19 samples.

Original analysis: By means of reference gene primer amplification, nucleated cell counts were estimated. Profiled with immunoSEQ multiplex PCR; TCRdb holds only in-frame clones, not every one. V, J and clone size were drawn from that table, and D and trimming were deduced from the DNA. The table shows more than 200,000 clones, with about nine tenths occurring only once. From germline, CDR1 is KGHDR and CDR2 SFDVKD. J gave up 2 bases and V 3 bases, and 5 bases lay outside the gene matches. The CDR3 contains 15 residues. The rearrangement joins TRBV24-1 to TRBJ2-7, with 8 bases lining up with TRBD1. The sequencing input was PBMCs or T cells enriched from blood (not recorded which). The sequence derives from a man in his forties who had recovered from COVID-19. As DNA, the CDR3 is TGTGCCACCAGTGATCCGGGACAGGATGCCTACGAGCAGTACTTC. Amino acids: CATSDPGQDAYEQYF.